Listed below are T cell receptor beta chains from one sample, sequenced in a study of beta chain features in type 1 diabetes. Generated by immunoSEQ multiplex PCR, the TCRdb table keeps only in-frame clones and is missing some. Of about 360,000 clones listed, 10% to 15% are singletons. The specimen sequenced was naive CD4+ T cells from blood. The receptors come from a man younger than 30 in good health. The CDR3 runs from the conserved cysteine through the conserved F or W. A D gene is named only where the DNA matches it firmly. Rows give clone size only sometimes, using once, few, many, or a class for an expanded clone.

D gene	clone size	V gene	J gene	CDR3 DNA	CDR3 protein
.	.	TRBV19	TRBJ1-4	TGTGCCAGTAACGAGAACTCGGCAACTAATGAAAAACTGTTTTTT	CASNENSATNEKLFF
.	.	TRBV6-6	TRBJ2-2	TGTGCCAGCAGTTACTCCGGGGGTGCGAACACCGGGGAGCTGTTTTTT	CASSYSGGANTGELFF
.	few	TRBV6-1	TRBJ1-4	TGTGCCAGCAGTGACCGATTGGCGGGGGATGAAAAACTGTTTTTT	CASSDRLAGDEKLFF
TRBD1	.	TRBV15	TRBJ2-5	TGTGCCACCAGCATCCGACAGGGAGAGGTAGGGGAGACCCAGTACTTC	CATSIRQGEVGETQYF
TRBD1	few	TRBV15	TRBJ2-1	TGTGCCACCAGCAGAGAGGGACAGAACTTCAATGAGCAGTTCTTC	CATSREGQNFNEQFF
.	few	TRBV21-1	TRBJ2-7	TGTGCCAGCAGCATTTTGAGGGGGGAGCAGTACTTC	CASSILRGEQYF
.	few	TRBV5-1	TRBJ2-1	TGCGCCAGCAGCTTCCTAAACAATGAGCAGTTCTTC	CASSFLNNEQFF
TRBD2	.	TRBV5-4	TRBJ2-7	TGTGCCAGCAGCCAAGAGGGAGGGTGGTACGAGCAGTACTTC	CASSQEGGWYEQYF
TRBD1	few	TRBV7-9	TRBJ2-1	TGTGCCAGCGTAAGGGACAGCCCCTACAATGAGCAGTTCTTC	CASVRDSPYNEQFF
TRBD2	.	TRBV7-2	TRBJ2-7	TGTGCCAGCAGCCCTGGGGCTAGCGGGGGGGCGGGACTCTACGAGCAGTACTTC	CASSPGASGGAGLYEQYF
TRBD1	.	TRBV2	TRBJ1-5	TGTGCCAGCAGTGCGGGACAGGGTGGAAACAATCAGCCCCAGCATTTT	CASSAGQGGNNQPQHF
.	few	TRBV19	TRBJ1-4	TGTGCCAGTAGTATAGCCCGGAGAGAACAACTGTTTTTT	CASSIARREQLFF
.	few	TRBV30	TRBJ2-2	TGTGCCTGGGTCCGGGACAAGGACACCGGGGAGCTGTTTTTT	CAWVRDKDTGELFF
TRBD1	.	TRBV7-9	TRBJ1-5	TGTGCCAGCAGCCCGGGGACAGCACATGGGCCCCAGCATTTT	CASSPGTAHGPQHF
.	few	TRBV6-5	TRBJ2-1	TGTGCCAGCACCAGAGGGAATGAGCAGTTCTTC	CASTRGNEQFF
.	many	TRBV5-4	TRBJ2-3	TGTGCCAGCAGCGCCAGACTAGCAGATACGCAGTATTTT	CASSARLADTQYF
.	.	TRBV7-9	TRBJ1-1	TGTGCCAGCAGCTTAACAAGAAACACTGAAGCTTTCTTT	CASSLTRNTEAFF
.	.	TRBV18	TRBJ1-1	TGTGCCAGCTCACCACTTCCCACAGGGACGAACACTGAAGCTTTCTTT	CASSPLPTGTNTEAFF
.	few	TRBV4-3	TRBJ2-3	TGCGCCAGCAGCCAAGGTCGCGCAGGTCTCAGCACAGATACGCAGTATTTT	CASSQGRAGLSTDTQYF
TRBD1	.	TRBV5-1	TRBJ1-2	TGCGCCAGCAGCTGGGCCGGGACAGGGATCTATGGCTACACCTTC	CASSWAGTGIYGYTF
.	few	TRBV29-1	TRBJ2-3	TGCAGCGTTGGCAGGGCGGGGGATACGCAGTATTTT	CSVGRAGDTQYF
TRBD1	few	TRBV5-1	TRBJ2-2	TGCGCCAGCAGCTTAGAGACAGGGCTCACCGGGGAGCTGTTTTTT	CASSLETGLTGELFF
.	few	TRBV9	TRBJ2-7	TGTGCCAGCAGCGTAGGTGCGGAGGCCTACGAGCAGTACTTC	CASSVGAEAYEQYF
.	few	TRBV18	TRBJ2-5	TGTGCCAGCTCACCGCCGAGTGGCGGGGAGGAGACCCAGTACTTC	CASSPPSGGEETQYF
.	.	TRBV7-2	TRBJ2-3	TGTGCCAGCAGCTTAGTCGACTTAAGCACAGATACGCAGTATTTT	CASSLVDLSTDTQYF
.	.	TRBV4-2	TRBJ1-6	TGTGCCAGCAGCCAAGATGTCGGGACAAATAATTCACCCCTCCACTTT	CASSQDVGTNNSPLHF
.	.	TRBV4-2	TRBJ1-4	TGTGCCAGCAGCCGAGAGCAGGGGTTGGATGAAAAACTGTTTTTT	CASSREQGLDEKLFF
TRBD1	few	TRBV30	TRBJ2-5	TGTGCCTCCTCGTTGACAGGGGGGCTGGGGGAGCAGTACTTC	CASSLTGGLGEQYF
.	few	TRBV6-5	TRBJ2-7	TGTGCCAGCAGTTACCGTGTGAGGGGAGGCTACGAGCAGTACTTC	CASSYRVRGGYEQYF
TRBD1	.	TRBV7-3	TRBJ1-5	TGTGCCAGCAGCGGAGGGGGCCACAATCAGCCCCAGCATTTT	CASSGGGHNQPQHF
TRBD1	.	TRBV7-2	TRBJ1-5	TGTGCCAGCAGCCAATCCGGGACAGGGAATCAGCCCCAGCATTTT	CASSQSGTGNQPQHF
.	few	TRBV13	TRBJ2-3	TGTGCCAGCAGCGAGCGATTTGATACGCAGTATTTT	CASSERFDTQYF
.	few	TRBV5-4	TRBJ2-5	TGTGCCAGCAGCTTTCAGGAGACCCAGTACTTC	CASSFQETQYF
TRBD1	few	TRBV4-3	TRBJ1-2	TGCGCCAGCAGCCAAGGTTTAACAGGGGCTTTCTATGGCTACACCTTC	CASSQGLTGAFYGYTF
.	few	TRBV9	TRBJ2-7	TGTGCCAGCAGCGTAGAACAGGGAGAAACCTACGAGCAGTACTTC	CASSVEQGETYEQYF
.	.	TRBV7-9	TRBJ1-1	TGTGCCAGCAGCTTAGCGGGGGCCTACAACACTGAAGCTTTCTTT	CASSLAGAYNTEAFF
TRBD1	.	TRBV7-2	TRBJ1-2	TGTGCCAGCAGCCCCAGACAGGGGTCGGGGGGCTACACCTTC	CASSPRQGSGGYTF
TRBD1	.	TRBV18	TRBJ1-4	TGTGCCAGCTCACGACAGGGAAGGGATGAAAAACTGTTTTTT	CASSRQGRDEKLFF
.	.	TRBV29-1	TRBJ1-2	TGCAGCGTTGACGGGAGGAGGGGCTATGGCTACACCTTC	CSVDGRRGYGYTF
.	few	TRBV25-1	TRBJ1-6	TGTGCCAGCAGTGGGAGGGCCGCGAATAATTCACCCCTCCACTTT	CASSGRAANNSPLHF
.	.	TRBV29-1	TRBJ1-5	TGCAGCGTCCCGGGGAGGAATAGCAATCAGCCCCAGCATTTT	CSVPGRNSNQPQHF
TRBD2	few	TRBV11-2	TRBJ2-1	TGTGCCAGCAGCTTCGGGGGACTAGCGGGCCTAGAGCAGTTCTTC	CASSFGGLAGLEQFF
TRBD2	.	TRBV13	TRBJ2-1	TGTGCCAGCAGCTTAGTGGCTAGCGGGAATCTTATTGGTGAGCAGTTCTTC	CASSLVASGNLIGEQFF
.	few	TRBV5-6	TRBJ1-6	TGTGCCAGCAGCTTATCAAGGGGTAATTCACCCCTCCACTTT	CASSLSRGNSPLHF